This T cell receptor (beta chain) was identified in a study of T-cell reconstitution after alpha-beta-depleted transplantation in children. Molecular barcoding with unique molecular identifiers was used for the TCRbeta library. TCRdb re-called the PCR reads through MiXCR, storing one row per CDR3 protein. The sample lists 90,000 to 100,000 distinct CDR3 sequences, 12% occurring once. The ends lost 5 bases at V and 0 bases at J; junction bases unmatched: 13. The CDR3 has 17 amino acids. The V gene's germline CDR1 is SEHNR and CDR2 FQNEAQ (reference sequence). This clonotype occurred a few times. The gene calls are TRBV7-9 and TRBJ2-7, with 7 nucleotides matching TRBD1. Sequencing used PBMCs from the stem cell graft donor, obtained from the stem cell graft. This TCR was recovered from a human donor who donated a stem cell graft to a child with inherited bone marrow failure. The CDR3 is CASSLGDGTASSYEQYF. The CDR3 nucleotides read TGTGCCAGCAGCCTTGGGGACGGGACAGCGAGCTCCTACGAGCAGTACTTC. The full variable domain, rest sourced from reference TRBV7-9 and TRBJ2-7, is DTGVSQNPRHKITKRGQNVTFRCDPISEHNRLYWYRQTLGQGPEFLTYFQNEAQLEKSRLLSDRFSAERPKGSFSTLEIQRTEQGDSAMYLCASSLGDGTASSYEQYFGPGTRLTVT.